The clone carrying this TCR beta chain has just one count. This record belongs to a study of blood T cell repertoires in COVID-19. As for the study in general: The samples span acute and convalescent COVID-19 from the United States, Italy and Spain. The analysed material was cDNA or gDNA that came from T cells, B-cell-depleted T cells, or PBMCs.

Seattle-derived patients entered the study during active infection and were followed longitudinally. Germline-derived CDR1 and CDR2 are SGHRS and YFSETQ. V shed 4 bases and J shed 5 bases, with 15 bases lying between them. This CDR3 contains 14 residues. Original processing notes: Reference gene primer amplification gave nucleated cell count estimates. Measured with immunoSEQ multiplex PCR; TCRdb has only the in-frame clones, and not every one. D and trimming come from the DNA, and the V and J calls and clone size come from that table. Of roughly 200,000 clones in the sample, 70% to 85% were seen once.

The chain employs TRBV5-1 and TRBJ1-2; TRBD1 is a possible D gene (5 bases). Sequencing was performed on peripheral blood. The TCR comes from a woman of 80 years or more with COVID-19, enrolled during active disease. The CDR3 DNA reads TGCGCCAGCAGCCCAGGGCCCCCAGAGTATGGCTACACCTTC. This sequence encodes CASSPGPPEYGYTF.